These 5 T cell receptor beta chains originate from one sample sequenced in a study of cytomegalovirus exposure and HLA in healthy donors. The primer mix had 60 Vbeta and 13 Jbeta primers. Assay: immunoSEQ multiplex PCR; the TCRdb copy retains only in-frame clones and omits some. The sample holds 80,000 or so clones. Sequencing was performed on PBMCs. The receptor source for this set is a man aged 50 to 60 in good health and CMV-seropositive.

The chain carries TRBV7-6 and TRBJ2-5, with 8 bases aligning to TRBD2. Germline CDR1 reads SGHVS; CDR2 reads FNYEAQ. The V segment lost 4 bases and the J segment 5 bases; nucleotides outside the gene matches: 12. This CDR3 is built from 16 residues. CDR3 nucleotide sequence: TGTGCCAGCAGCTCCCCCGCTAGCGGGTGGCAGGAGACCCAGTACTTC. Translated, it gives CASSSPASGWQETQYF.

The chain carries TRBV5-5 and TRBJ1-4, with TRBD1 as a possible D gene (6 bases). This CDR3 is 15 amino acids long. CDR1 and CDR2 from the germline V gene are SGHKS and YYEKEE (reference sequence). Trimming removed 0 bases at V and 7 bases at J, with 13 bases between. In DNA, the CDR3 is TGTGCCAGCAGCTTGGTGGCCCAGGGGAGTGAAAAACTGTTTTTT. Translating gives CASSLVAQGSEKLFF.

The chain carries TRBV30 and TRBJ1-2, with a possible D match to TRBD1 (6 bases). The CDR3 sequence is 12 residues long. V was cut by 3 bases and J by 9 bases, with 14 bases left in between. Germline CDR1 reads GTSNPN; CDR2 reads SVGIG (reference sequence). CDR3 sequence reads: CAWRGTGGSYTF. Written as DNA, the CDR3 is TGTGCCTGGAGAGGGACGGGGGGCAGCTACACCTTC.

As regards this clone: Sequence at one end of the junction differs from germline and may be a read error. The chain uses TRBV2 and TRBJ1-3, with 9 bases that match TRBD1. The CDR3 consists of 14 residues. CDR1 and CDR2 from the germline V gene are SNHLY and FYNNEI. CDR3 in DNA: TGTGCCAGCAGGCCGGGACAGGGTGGATACACCATATATTTT. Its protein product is CASRPGQGGYTIYF.

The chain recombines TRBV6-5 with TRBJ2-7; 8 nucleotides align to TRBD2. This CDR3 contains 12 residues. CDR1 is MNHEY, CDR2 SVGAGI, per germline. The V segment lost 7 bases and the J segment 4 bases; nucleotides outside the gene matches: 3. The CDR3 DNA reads TGTGCCAGCACCACGGGAGGGTACGAGCAGTACTTC. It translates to CASTTGGYEQYF.